Presented here are 29 T cell receptor beta chains from one specimen sequenced in a study of shared clonotypes between healthy human individuals. Using immunoSEQ multiplex PCR, the repertoire was profiled, and TCRdb retains in-frame clones only, with some absent. The table shows some 2,500,000 clones, with 93% occurring only once. The source material was naive CD4+ T cells from PBMCs. Subset defined: CD45RA+ positively selected. All receptors derive from a man between 18 and 29 years old in good health. Some clones in this sample may be carry-over from other donors' samples.

This chain links TRBV5-1 with TRBJ2-1, with TRBD2 matching over 8 bases. This CDR3 region has 15 residues. Germline values: CDR1 SGHRS, CDR2 YFSETQ. Trimming took 5 bases from V and 0 from J; bases not matched to a gene: 4. CDR3 amino acids: CASRIGTSSYNEQFF. DNA for the CDR3: TGCGCCAGCAGGATCGGGACTAGCTCCTACAATGAGCAGTTCTTC.

The J gene is TRBJ2-3, the V gene TRBV6-1, with 10 bases matching TRBD2. Trimming cost V 7 bases and J 6 bases; bases outside gene matches: 7. The germline gives CDR1 MNHNS, CDR2 SASEGT. This CDR3 contains 14 residues. The CDR3 DNA is TGTGCCAGCAAAGCGGGAGGGCTTCGGGATACGCAGTATTTT. Amino acid sequence: CASKAGGLRDTQYF.

The sample holds one count of this clone. This rearrangement joins TRBV19 to TRBJ1-2, with 8 bases that match TRBD1. The CDR3 spans 15 residues. CDR1 LNHDA and CDR2 SQIVND come from the germline V gene (reference sequence). J was trimmed by 9 bases and V by 5 bases; bases with no gene match: 14. The CDR3 DNA reads as TGTGCCAGTAGTGTCCCAATCACAGGGGGTTCTCGCTACACCTTC. It codes for CASSVPITGGSRYTF. Complete variable domain (other parts from reference TRBV19 and TRBJ1-2): DGGITQSPKYLFRKEGQNVTLSCEQNLNHDAMYWYRQDPGQGLRLIYYSQIVNDFQKGDIAEGYSVSREKKESFPLTVTSAQKNPTAFYLCASSVPITGGSRYTFGSGTRLTVV.

Notes on this clone: The sample carries other DNA sequences with the same CDR3. This chain joins TRBV6-5 and TRBJ1-2, with D possibly being TRBD1 (6 bases). Germline values: CDR1 MNHEY, CDR2 SVGAGI. V was clipped by 2 bases and J by 4 bases, with 8 bases between them. The CDR3 runs to 13 residues. CDR3 in DNA: TGTGCCAGCAGTTACGCAGGGGTCTATGGCTACACCTTC. Translated: CASSYAGVYGYTF.

The rearrangement links TRBV18 to TRBJ1-1, with 7 bases matching TRBD1. J was trimmed by 8 bases and V by 4 bases; bases with no gene match: 13. Per the germline V gene, CDR1 is KGHSH and CDR2 is LQKENI. CDR3 size: 15 residues. The CDR3 spells CASSLFTGEQGEAFF. The DNA for the CDR3 is TGTGCCAGCTCACTTTTCACAGGGGAGCAGGGCGAAGCTTTCTTT.

Comments on this clone: Distinct nucleotide sequences in the sample also encode this CDR3. J is TRBJ1-1 and V is TRBV7-9; tentative D call: TRBD1 (5 bases). The CDR3 length is 12 residues. V was clipped by 5 bases and J by 4 bases, with 8 bases between them. From germline, CDR1 is SEHNR and CDR2 FQNEAQ (reference sequence). In DNA form, the CDR3 reads TGTGCCAGCAGCCTGGGACCCACTGAAGCTTTCTTT. This sequence encodes CASSLGPTEAFF.

The gene calls are TRBV30 and TRBJ1-6; possibly TRBD1 for D (5 bases). V lost 4 bases and J 7 bases, leaving 11 bases between the germline ends. Germline assignment: CDR1 GTSNPN and CDR2 SVGIG (reference sequence). The CDR3 loop spans 13 amino acids. The CDR3 sequence is CAWMGQANSPLHF. The CDR3 bases are TGTGCCTGGATGGGGCAGGCGAATTCACCCCTCCACTTT.

The genes are TRBV28 and TRBJ2-7; weak D call: TRBD2 (6 bases). V lost 3 bases and J 4 bases, leaving 16 bases between the germline ends. The CDR3 runs 15 residues. The germline gives CDR1 MDHEN, CDR2 SYDVKM. The CDR3: CASSFGSVPRYEQYF. CDR3 coding DNA: TGTGCCAGCAGTTTCGGGAGCGTCCCTCGGTACGAGCAGTACTTC.

Remarks on this clone: Other DNA sequences within the sample encode an identical CDR3. CDR3 nucleotides: TGTGCCAGCAGCGTTTCGAGGCAAGAGACCCAGTACTTC. Translating gives CASSVSRQETQYF. The chain couples TRBV9 to TRBJ2-5; unclear D gene. V shed 2 bases and J shed 2 bases, with 7 bases lying between them. Germline CDR1 reads SGDLS; CDR2 reads YYNGEE. The CDR3 has 13 residues. The whole variable domain, filled in from reference TRBV9 and TRBJ2-5, reads DSGVTQTPKHLITATGQRVTLRCSPRSGDLSVYWYQQSLDQGLQFLIQYYNGEERAKGNILERFSAQQFPDLHSELNLSSLELGDSALYFCASSVSRQETQYFGPGTRLLVL.

The rearrangement uses TRBV19 and TRBJ1-5; 9 bases align to TRBD1. CDR1 is LNHDA and CDR2 is SQIVND in the germline V gene (reference sequence). CDR3 length: 15 amino acids. V gave up 10 bases and J gave up 6 bases; unmatched junction bases: 13. The CDR3 region is CATNSDRGTVQPQHF. DNA of the CDR3: TGTGCCACCAATAGCGACAGGGGGACTGTTCAGCCCCAGCATTTT.

This chain connects TRBV7-3 to TRBJ2-1, with 7 bases matching TRBD2. The CDR3 has 17 residues. J gave up 0 bases and V 5 bases, and 10 bases lay outside the gene matches. Germline assignment: CDR1 SGHTA and CDR2 FQGTGA. CDR3 region: CASSLREGRSSYNEQFF. The DNA for the CDR3 is TGTGCCAGCAGCCTGAGGGAGGGGAGAAGCTCCTACAATGAGCAGTTCTTC.

The chain links TRBV5-1 to TRBJ2-1; 10 bases align to TRBD2. The CDR3 loop spans 15 amino acids. The germline V gene has CDR1 SGHRS and CDR2 YFSETQ. J lost 8 bases, V lost 0 bases, and 5 bases had no gene match. In DNA, the CDR3 is TGCGCCAGCAGCTTGGCTAGCGGGAGCGGCGATGAGCAGTTCTTC. Its protein product is CASSLASGSGDEQFF.

CDR3 nucleotides: TGTGCCAGCAGTGAGGCAACCAACTATGGCTACACCTTC. The encoded protein is CASSEATNYGYTF. The rearrangement links TRBV2 to TRBJ1-2; D gene uncertain. This CDR3 has 13 amino acids. CDR1 and CDR2 from the germline V gene are SNHLY and FYNNEI. Trimming took 3 bases from V and 2 from J, leaving 7 bases between them.

V and J are TRBV27 and TRBJ2-3; tentatively, D is TRBD2 (5 bases). Trimming pared 4 bases from V and 1 base from J, leaving 6 bases between. CDR1 is MNHEY, CDR2 SMNVEV, per germline (reference sequence). The CDR3 totals 13 residues. The CDR3 DNA follows: TGTGCCAGCAGTTCACTAGGCACAGATACGCAGTATTTT. It encodes CASSSLGTDTQYF.

This clone was detected only once. One end of the junction is discordant with germline, which a read error may explain. The rearrangement joins TRBV28 to TRBJ2-7, with 7 bases fitting TRBD1. The CDR3 covers 15 residues. The germline CDR1 and CDR2 sequences are MDHEN and SYDVKM. The CDR3 sequence: CASSSWTGKSSEQYF. In DNA, the CDR3 is TGTGCCAGCAGTTCTTGGACAGGAAAATCCTCCGAGCAGTACTTC.

This clone was observed once. This chain links TRBV6-4 with TRBJ1-2; TRBD1 matches at 7 bases. The J segment lost 2 bases and the V segment lost 11 bases, leaving 8 bases of the junction unmatched. Germline V lookup: CDR1 MRHNA, CDR2 SNTAGT. This CDR3 contains 13 residues. The CDR3 protein is CAGSAGGNYGYTF. The DNA of the CDR3 is TGTGCCGGATCTGCAGGGGGGAACTATGGCTACACCTTC.

The chain joins TRBV7-2 to TRBJ2-7; 7 positions agree with TRBD1. Looked up from germline, CDR1 is SGHTA and CDR2 is FQGNSA. The CDR3 runs 14 residues. The junction had 5 bases not matched to a gene; V was cut back by 3 bases and J by 3 bases. This CDR3 is CASSFLQGSYEQYF. CDR3 nucleotide sequence: TGTGCCAGCAGCTTTTTACAGGGGAGCTACGAGCAGTACTTC.

This chain joins TRBV28 and TRBJ1-2; 8 bases align to TRBD1. The CDR3 is 15 amino acids. The junction had 8 bases not matched to a gene; V was cut back by 1 base and J by 7 bases. CDR1 is MDHEN and CDR2 is SYDVKM in the germline V gene. The CDR3 protein is CASSLFQGAGGGYTF. The CDR3 region has the DNA TGTGCCAGCAGTTTATTCCAGGGGGCGGGTGGTGGCTACACCTTC.

The chain joins TRBV5-1 to TRBJ1-4; 8 bases are shared with TRBD1. Germline-derived CDR1 and CDR2 are SGHRS and YFSETQ. The CDR3 spans 15 residues. V dropped 4 bases and J dropped 8; count of bases not matched to a gene: 10. CDR3 residues: CASSLQTGDEEKLFF. CDR3 bases: TGCGCCAGCAGCCTCCAGACAGGGGACGAAGAAAAACTGTTTTTT.

This chain connects TRBV10-3 to TRBJ2-3; possibly TRBD2 for D (6 bases). Trimming left V 0 bases short and J 6 bases short, with 10 bases between. Looked up from germline, CDR1 is ENHRY and CDR2 is SYGVKD. The CDR3 runs 14 residues. CDR3 region: CAISESEGWDTQYF. CDR3 DNA: TGTGCCATCAGTGAGTCGGAGGGTTGGGATACGCAGTATTTT.

The chain links TRBV2 to TRBJ1-5, with 8 bases aligning to TRBD1. The CDR3 has 15 residues. V was clipped by 5 bases and J by 0 bases; unmatched bases: 3. CDR1 SNHLY and CDR2 FYNNEI come from the germline V gene. The chain's CDR3 is CASSFDRGSNQPQHF. For the CDR3, the DNA is TGTGCCAGCAGTTTCGACAGGGGTAGCAATCAGCCCCAGCATTTT.

The genes are TRBV6-5 and TRBJ2-3, with TRBD2 matching 7 bases. CDR1 and CDR2 (germline): MNHEY, SVGAGI. The V segment lost 6 bases and the J segment 11 bases; nucleotides outside the gene matches: 14. This CDR3 has 14 amino acids. The CDR3 here is CASSSGTMGVGQYF. DNA of the CDR3: TGTGCCAGCAGCTCCGGGACTATGGGCGTCGGGCAGTATTTT.

On this clone: Other DNA sequences within the sample encode an identical CDR3. CDR3 sequence reads: CSAPGYNEQFF. CDR3 nucleotides: TGCAGTGCCCCGGGGTACAATGAGCAGTTCTTC. The chain recombines TRBV20-1 with TRBJ2-1; perhaps TRBD2 as D (5 bases). CDR3 length equals 11 residues. Between the trimmed V and J ends, which lost 6 bases and 4 bases, there was a span of 7 bases. Germline values: CDR1 DFQATT, CDR2 SNEGSKA (reference sequence).

The V and J genes are TRBV5-1 and TRBJ2-2; 8 bases match TRBD2. CDR3 length equals 15 residues. Germline values: CDR1 SGHRS, CDR2 YFSETQ. The J segment lost 1 base and the V segment lost 7 bases, leaving 6 bases of the junction unmatched. CDR3 nucleotides: TGCGCCAGCGGATCCGGGACTAGGAACACCGGGGAGCTGTTTTTT. Translating it yields CASGSGTRNTGELFF.

The gene calls are TRBV29-1 and TRBJ2-1; 14 positions match TRBD2. The CDR3 is made up of 17 amino acids. Trimming took 8 bases from V and 2 from J; bases not matched to a gene: 11. Looked up from germline, CDR1 is SQVTM and CDR2 is ANQGSEA. CDR3 sequence reads: CSFPGTSGRGTYNEQFF. The CDR3 DNA follows: TGCAGCTTCCCCGGGACTAGCGGGAGAGGGACCTACAATGAGCAGTTCTTC.

The CDR3 bases are TGTGCCAGCAGCCTGGGACAGATTAACACTGAAGCTTTCTTT. Amino acids: CASSLGQINTEAFF. The chain carries TRBV6-6 and TRBJ1-1; TRBD1 matches at 7 bases. V shed 6 bases and J 2 bases; nucleotides not matched to a gene: 6. The germline V gene encodes CDR1 MNHNY and CDR2 SVGAGI (reference sequence). The CDR3 covers 14 residues.

This chain joins TRBV19 and TRBJ2-7; 8 positions match TRBD2. The CDR3 contains 14 residues. Germline V CDR1 and CDR2: LNHDA, SQIVND (reference sequence). V shed 5 bases and J 2 bases; nucleotides not matched to a gene: 5. The CDR3 reads CASSEGGGPYEQYF. DNA of the CDR3: TGTGCCAGTAGTGAGGGCGGGGGGCCCTACGAGCAGTACTTC. Variable domain in full (rest from reference TRBV19 and TRBJ2-7): DGGITQSPKYLFRKEGQNVTLSCEQNLNHDAMYWYRQDPGQGLRLIYYSQIVNDFQKGDIAEGYSVSREKKESFPLTVTSAQKNPTAFYLCASSEGGGPYEQYFGPGTRLTVT.

The V and J genes are TRBV19 and TRBJ1-6, with D perhaps TRBD1 (6 bases). CDR3 length equals 15 residues. Trimming pared 6 bases from V and 5 bases from J, leaving 14 bases between. Per the germline V gene, CDR1 is LNHDA and CDR2 is SQIVND (reference sequence). CDR3 coding DNA: TGTGCCAGTAGGATAACAGGGACCCATAATTCACCCCTCCACTTT. As protein: CASRITGTHNSPLHF.

The V gene is TRBV19, the J gene TRBJ2-7; D may be TRBD1 or TRBD2 (5 bases each). Germline lookup yields CDR1 LNHDA and CDR2 SQIVND (reference sequence). V dropped 5 bases and J dropped 3 bases, with 11 bases sitting between them. The CDR3 loop spans 13 amino acids. CDR3 protein: CASSLMRGYEQYF. CDR3 coding DNA: TGTGCCAGTAGTCTGATGAGGGGCTACGAGCAGTACTTC.